The text below deals with one T cell receptor beta chain. Its antigen is unknown. This entry is derived from a study of T cells in Graves' hyperthyroidism and ophthalmopathy. Turning to the study itself: At the time of initial diagnosis and before any treatment, peripheral blood was collected.

TCR beta CDR3 sequences were amplified from RNA transcripts. First-round RT-PCR of the TCR CDR3 relied on the HTBI primer set. A single record per CDR3 protein comes from TCRdb applying MiXCR to the multiplex PCR reads. The sample includes some 490,000 distinct CDR3 sequences, about 20% of them seen just once. From germline, CDR1 is GTSNPN and CDR2 SVGIG (reference sequence). The ends were cut back, 0 bases at V and 2 bases at J, with 8 bases in the middle. The CDR3 contains 13 residues. Findings of the study overall: Blood also carried most thyroid clonotypes expanded above 0.001. The model predicted ophthalmopathy a median about 6.6 months before onset.

The TCR comes from a woman between 65 and 79 years old with Graves' ophthalmopathy. The chain joins TRBV30 to TRBJ2-7; D unresolved. The sample was blood. CDR3 residues: CAWSVLQTYEQYF. The CDR3, as DNA: TGTGCCTGGAGTGTATTACAGACCTACGAGCAGTACTTC.